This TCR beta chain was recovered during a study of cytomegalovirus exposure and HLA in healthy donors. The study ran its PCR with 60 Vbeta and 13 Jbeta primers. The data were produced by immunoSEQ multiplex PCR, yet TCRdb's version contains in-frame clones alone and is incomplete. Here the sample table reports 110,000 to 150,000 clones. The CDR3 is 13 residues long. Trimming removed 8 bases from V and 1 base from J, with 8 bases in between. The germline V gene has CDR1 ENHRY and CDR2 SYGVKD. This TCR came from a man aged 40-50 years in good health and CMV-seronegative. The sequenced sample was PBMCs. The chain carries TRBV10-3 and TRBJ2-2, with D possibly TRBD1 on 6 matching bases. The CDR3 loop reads CAIGTMNTGELFF. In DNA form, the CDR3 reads TGTGCCATCGGGACAATGAACACCGGGGAGCTGTTTTTT.